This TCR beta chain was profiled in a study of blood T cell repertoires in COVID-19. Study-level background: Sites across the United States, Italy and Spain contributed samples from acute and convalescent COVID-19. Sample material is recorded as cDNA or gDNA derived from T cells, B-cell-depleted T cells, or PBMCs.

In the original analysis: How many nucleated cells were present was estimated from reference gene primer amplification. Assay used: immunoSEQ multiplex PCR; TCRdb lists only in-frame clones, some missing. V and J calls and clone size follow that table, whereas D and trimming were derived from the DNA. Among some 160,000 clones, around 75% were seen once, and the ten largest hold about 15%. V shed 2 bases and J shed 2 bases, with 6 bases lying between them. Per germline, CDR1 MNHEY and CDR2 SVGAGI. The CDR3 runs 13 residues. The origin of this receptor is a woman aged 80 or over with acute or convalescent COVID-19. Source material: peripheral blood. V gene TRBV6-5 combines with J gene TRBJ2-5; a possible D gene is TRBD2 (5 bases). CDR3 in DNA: TGTGCCAGCAGTTACCGGGGTCAAGAGACCCAGTACTTC. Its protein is CASSYRGQETQYF.